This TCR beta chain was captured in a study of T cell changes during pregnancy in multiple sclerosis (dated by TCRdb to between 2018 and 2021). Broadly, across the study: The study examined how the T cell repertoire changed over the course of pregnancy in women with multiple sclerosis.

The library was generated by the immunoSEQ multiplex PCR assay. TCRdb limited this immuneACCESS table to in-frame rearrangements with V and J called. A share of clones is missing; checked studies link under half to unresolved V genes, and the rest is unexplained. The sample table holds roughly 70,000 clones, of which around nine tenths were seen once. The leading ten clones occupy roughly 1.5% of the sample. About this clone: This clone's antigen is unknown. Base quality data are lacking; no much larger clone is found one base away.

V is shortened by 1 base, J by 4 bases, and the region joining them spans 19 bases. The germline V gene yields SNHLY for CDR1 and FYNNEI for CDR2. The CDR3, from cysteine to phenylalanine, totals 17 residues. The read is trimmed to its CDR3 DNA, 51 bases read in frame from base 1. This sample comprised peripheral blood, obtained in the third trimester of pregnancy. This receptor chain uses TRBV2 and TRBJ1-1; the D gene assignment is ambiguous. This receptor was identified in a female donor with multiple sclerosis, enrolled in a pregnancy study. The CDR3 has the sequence CASSEGPLALLGTEAFF. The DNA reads TGTGCCAGCAGTGAAGGACCTCTAGCCCTACTGGGCACTGAAGCTTTCTTT.